This T cell receptor (beta chain) came from a study of regulatory T cells in long-lasting Graves disease. Study-wide context: Over-5-year antithyroid drug use with positive TSH receptor antibodies defined persistent Graves' disease in the study. Findings and limits, study-wide: Newly diagnosed Graves' patients had higher TCR diversity than persistent ones.

The CDR3 runs 13 residues. In germline, CDR1 is MDHEN, CDR2 SYDVKM. Trimming shortened V by 1 base and J by 5 bases, and 9 bases separated the two germline ends. As to time point: persistent/refractory GD, antithyroid drugs over 5 years with positive TRAb. TCR sequences were obtained from RNA taken from PBMCs. Each patient gave approximately 8.8 milliliters of EDTA-anticoagulated peripheral blood. In building TCR beta libraries, iRepertoire HTBI primers were used together with Arm-PCR of CDR3 regions. TCRdb re-derived calls from the multiplex PCR reads in MiXCR, one entry per CDR3 protein. The repertoire holds 350,000 to 450,000 distinct CDR3 sequences, with roughly 20% as singletons. This clonotype showed up many times. Its antigen is unknown.

The V gene is TRBV28, the J gene TRBJ2-7; D is unclear. The material sequenced was peripheral blood mononuclear cells (PBMCs), taken when the disease was refractory, from a patient treated with antithyroid drugs. The TCR originated in a woman aged 40 to 50 with Graves disease. CDR3 coding DNA: TGTGCCAGCAGTTTATTGAGGAGAAACGAGCAGTACTTC. Translation gives CASSLLRRNEQYF.